This record concerns one T cell receptor beta chain sequence. The V end lost 5 bases, the J end lost 3 bases, and 14 bases lay between the germline ends. This CDR3 is built from 14 residues. Germline lookup yields CDR1 SGHTA and CDR2 FQGNSA. This sample is part of a study of blood T cell repertoires in COVID-19. For the study at large: Some COVID-19 samples were acute and others convalescent; all came from the United States, Italy and Spain. The analysed material was cDNA or gDNA that came from T cells, B-cell-depleted T cells, or PBMCs.

Per the original methods: From reference gene primer amplification, estimates of nucleated cell counts were derived. The protocol was immunoSEQ multiplex PCR, while the TCRdb copy is restricted to in-frame clones and leaves out a portion. V, J and clone size were drawn from that table, and D and trimming were deduced from the DNA. The sample has about 88,000 clones, roughly 86% seen once. This sequence originates from a human donor in a cohort sampled during active COVID-19. Sample: peripheral blood. The chain employs TRBV7-2 and TRBJ2-7; TRBD2 is a possible D gene (5 bases). The CDR3 reads CASSAGLLVYEQYF. The DNA of the CDR3 is TGTGCCAGCAGCGCGGGCCTGTTAGTCTACGAGCAGTACTTC.